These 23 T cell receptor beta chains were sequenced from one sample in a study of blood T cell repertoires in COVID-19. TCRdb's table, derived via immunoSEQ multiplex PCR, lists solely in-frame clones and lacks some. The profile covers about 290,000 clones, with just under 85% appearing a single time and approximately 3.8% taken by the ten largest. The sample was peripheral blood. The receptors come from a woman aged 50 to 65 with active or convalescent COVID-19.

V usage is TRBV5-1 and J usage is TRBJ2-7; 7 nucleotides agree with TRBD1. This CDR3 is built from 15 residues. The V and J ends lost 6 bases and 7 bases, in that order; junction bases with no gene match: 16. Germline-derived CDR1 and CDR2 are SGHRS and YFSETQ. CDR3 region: CASNAGQAELGEQYF. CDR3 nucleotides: TGCGCCAGCAACGCCGGACAGGCAGAATTAGGGGAGCAGTACTTC.

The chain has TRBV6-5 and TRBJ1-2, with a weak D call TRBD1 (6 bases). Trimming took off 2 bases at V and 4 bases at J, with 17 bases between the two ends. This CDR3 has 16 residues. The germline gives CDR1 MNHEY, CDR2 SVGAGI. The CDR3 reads CASSYADRSLPYGYTF. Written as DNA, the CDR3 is TGTGCCAGCAGTTACGCAGACAGGTCACTGCCCTATGGCTACACCTTC.

This CDR3 is CASSMRPDNSPLHF. CDR3 in DNA: TGTGCCAGTAGTATGCGTCCGGATAATTCACCCCTCCACTTT. This chain uses TRBV19 with TRBJ1-6, with no clear D. Per germline, CDR1 LNHDA and CDR2 SQIVND (reference sequence). The CDR3 length is 14 residues. V dropped 3 bases and J dropped 5 bases, with 8 bases sitting between them.

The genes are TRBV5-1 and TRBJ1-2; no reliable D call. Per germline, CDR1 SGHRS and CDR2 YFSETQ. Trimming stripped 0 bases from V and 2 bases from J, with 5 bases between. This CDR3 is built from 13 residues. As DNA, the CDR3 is TGCGCCAGCAGCTTGGACGCGAACTATGGCTACACCTTC. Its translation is CASSLDANYGYTF.

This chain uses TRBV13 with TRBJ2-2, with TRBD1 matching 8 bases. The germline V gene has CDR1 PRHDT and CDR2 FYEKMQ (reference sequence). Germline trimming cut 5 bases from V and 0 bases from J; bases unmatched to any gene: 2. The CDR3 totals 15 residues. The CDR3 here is CASSLQGANTGELFF. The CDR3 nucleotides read TGTGCCAGCAGCCTACAGGGGGCGAACACCGGGGAGCTGTTTTTT.

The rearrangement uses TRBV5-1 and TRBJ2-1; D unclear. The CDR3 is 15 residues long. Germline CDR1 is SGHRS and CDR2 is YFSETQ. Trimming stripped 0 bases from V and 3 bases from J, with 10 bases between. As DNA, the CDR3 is TGCGCCAGCAGCTTGGTAGCTGACGTCTACAATGAGCAGTTCTTC. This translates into CASSLVADVYNEQFF.

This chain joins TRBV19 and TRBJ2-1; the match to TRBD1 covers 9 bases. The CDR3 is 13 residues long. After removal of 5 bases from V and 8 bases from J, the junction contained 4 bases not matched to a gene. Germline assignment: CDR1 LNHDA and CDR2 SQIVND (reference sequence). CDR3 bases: TGTGCCAGTAGTGGGGGACAGGGCTATGAGCAGTTCTTC. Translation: CASSGGQGYEQFF.

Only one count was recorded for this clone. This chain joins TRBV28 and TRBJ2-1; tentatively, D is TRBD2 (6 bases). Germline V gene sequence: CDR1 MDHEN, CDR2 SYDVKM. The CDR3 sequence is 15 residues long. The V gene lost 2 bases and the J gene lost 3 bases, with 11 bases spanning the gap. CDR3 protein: CASSLRGRIYNEQFF. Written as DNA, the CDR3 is TGTGCCAGCAGTTTACGGGGGAGGATCTACAATGAGCAGTTCTTC.

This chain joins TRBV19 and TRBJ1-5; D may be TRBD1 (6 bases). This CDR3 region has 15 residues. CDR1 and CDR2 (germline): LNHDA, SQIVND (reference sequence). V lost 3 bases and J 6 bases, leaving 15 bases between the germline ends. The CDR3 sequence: CASSMARGFSQPQHF. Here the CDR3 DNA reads TGTGCCAGTAGTATGGCCAGGGGATTTTCTCAGCCCCAGCATTTT. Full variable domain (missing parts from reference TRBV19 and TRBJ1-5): DGGITQSPKYLFRKEGQNVTLSCEQNLNHDAMYWYRQDPGQGLRLIYYSQIVNDFQKGDIAEGYSVSREKKESFPLTVTSAQKNPTAFYLCASSMARGFSQPQHFGDGTRLSIL.

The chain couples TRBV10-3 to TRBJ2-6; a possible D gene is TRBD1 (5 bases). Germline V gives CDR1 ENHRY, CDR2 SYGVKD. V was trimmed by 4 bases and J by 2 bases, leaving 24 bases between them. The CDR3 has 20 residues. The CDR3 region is CAISGGLGRGENPGANVLTF. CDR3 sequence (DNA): TGTGCCATCAGTGGGGGTCTTGGTAGGGGCGAAAACCCTGGGGCCAACGTCCTGACTTTC.

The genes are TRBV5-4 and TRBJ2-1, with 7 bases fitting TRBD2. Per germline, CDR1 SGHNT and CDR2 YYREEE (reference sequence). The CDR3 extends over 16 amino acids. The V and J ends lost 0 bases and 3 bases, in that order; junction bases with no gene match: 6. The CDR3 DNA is TGTGCCAGCAGCTTGGGGGTTACGGGAGGCTACAATGAGCAGTTCTTC. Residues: CASSLGVTGGYNEQFF.

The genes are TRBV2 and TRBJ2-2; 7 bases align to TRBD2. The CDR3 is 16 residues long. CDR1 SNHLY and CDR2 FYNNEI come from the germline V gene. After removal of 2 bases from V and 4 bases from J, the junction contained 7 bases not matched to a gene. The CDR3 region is CASSEQGGSSTGELFF. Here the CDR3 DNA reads TGTGCCAGCAGTGAACAGGGCGGGAGTTCCACCGGGGAGCTGTTTTTT.

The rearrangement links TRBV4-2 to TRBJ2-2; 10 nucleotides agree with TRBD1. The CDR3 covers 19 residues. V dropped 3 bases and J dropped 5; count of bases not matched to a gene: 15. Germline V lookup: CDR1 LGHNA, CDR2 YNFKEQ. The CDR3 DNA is TGTGCCAGCAGCCACCCCGGGACAGGGGCCACATTGGGTACCGGGGAGCTGTTTTTT. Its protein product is CASSHPGTGATLGTGELFF.

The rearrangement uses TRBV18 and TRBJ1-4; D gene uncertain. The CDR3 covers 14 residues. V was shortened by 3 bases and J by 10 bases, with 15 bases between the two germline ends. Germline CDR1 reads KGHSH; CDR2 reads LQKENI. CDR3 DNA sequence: TGTGCCAGCTCACCGATCCAGGCGGGAGGAAAACTGTTTTTT. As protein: CASSPIQAGGKLFF.

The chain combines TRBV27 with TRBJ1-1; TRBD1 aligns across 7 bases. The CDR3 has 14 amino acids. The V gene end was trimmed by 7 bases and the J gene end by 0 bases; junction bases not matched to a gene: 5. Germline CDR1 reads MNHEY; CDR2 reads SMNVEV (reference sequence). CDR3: CASNGTVVNTEAFF. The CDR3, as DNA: TGTGCCAGCAACGGGACAGTGGTGAACACTGAAGCTTTCTTT.

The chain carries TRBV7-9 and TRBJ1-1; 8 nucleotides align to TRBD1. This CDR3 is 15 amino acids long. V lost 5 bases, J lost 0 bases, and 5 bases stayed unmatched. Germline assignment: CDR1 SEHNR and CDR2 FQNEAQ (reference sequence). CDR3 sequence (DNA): TGTGCCAGCAGCCCCGGACAGGGTTTGAACACTGAAGCTTTCTTT. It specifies CASSPGQGLNTEAFF. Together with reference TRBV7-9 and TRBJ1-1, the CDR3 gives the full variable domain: DTGVSQNPRHKITKRGQNVTFRCDPISEHNRLYWYRQTLGQGPEFLTYFQNEAQLEKSRLLSDRFSAERPKGSFSTLEIQRTEQGDSAMYLCASSPGQGLNTEAFFGQGTRLTVV.

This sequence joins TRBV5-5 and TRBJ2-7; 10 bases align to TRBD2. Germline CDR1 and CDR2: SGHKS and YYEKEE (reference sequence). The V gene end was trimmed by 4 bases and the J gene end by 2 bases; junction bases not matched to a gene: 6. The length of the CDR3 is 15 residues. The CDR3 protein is CASSLLAGIAYEQYF. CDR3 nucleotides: TGTGCCAGCAGCCTACTAGCGGGGATTGCCTACGAGCAGTACTTC.

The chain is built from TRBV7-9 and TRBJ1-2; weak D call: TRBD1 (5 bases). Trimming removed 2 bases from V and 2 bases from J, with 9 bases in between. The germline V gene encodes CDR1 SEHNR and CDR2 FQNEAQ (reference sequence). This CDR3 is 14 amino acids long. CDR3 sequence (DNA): TGTGCCAGCAGCTTAATAGGGGCCAACTATGGCTACACCTTC. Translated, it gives CASSLIGANYGYTF.

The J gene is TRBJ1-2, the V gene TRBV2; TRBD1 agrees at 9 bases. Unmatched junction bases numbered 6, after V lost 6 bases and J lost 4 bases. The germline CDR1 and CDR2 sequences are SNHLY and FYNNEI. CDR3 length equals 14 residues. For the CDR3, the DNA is TGTGCCAGCAGGAGGGACAGGGCAATCTATGGCTACACCTTC. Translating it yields CASRRDRAIYGYTF.

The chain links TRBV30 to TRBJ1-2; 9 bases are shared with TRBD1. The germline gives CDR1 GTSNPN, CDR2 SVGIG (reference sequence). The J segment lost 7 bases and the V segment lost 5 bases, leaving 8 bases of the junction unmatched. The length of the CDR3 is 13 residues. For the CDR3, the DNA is TGTGCCTGGGGTGGGACAGGGAAGGGTGGCTACACCTTC. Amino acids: CAWGGTGKGGYTF. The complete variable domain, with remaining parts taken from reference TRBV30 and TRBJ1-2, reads SQTIHQWPATLVQPVGSPLSLECTVEGTSNPNLYWYRQAAGRGLQLLFYSVGIGQISSEVPQNLSASRPQDRQFILSSKKLLLSDSGFYLCAWGGTGKGGYTFGSGTRLTVV.

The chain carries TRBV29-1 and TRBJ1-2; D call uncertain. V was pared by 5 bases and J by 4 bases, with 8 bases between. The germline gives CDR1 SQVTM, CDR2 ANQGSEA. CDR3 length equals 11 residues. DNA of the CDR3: TGCAGCGTTTCTGAGGGCTATGGCTACACCTTC. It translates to CSVSEGYGYTF.

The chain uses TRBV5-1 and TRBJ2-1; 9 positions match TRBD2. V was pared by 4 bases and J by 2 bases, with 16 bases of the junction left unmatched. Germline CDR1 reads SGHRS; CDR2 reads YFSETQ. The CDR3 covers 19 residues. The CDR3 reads CASSRAVAGGLGAYNEQFF. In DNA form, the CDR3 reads TGCGCCAGCAGCCGAGCTGTGGCGGGAGGGCTCGGGGCCTACAATGAGCAGTTCTTC. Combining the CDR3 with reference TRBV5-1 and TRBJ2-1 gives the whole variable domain KAGVTQTPRYLIKTRGQQVTLSCSPISGHRSVSWYQQTPGQGLQFLFEYFSETQRNKGNFPGRFSGRQFSNSRSEMNVSTLELGDSALYLCASSRAVAGGLGAYNEQFFGPGTRLTVL.

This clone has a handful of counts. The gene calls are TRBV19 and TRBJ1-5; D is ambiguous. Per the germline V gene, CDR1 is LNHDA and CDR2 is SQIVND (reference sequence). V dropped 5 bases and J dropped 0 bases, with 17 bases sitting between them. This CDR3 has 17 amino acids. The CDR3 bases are TGTGCCAGTAGTCTAACCCCGGTGGTATATAGCAATCAGCCCCAGCATTTT. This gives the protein CASSLTPVVYSNQPQHF.